One T cell receptor (beta chain) is described in this entry. No cognate antigen has been identified for it. The input lacks base qualities; no much larger clone sits a single base away. The immunoSEQ hsTCRB v3.0 assay was used at survey level resolution to sequence the TRB variable region. A depth of roughly 40,000-55,000 T-cell genomes per sample was targeted for TRB sequencing. TRB libraries were pooled and sequenced on an Illumina MiSeq using a v3 150-cycle kit. From the authors' description of their analysis: Repertoire analysis was run in R within a reproducible Nextflow workflow that covered QC, data transformation and analysis. LymphoSeq2, an R package for AIRR-Seq data exploration, was used to implement custom analyses. After excluding a handful of samples that yielded fewer than 5000 total TRB sequences, approximately 180 HIV repertoires remained for analysis. Among the roughly 200 retained HIV repertoires, 55 to 60 were collected before ART initiation and roughly 130 after ART initiation. Each repertoire was downsampled to 5000 TRB nucleotide sequences, and summary statistics were averaged across 100 downsampling iterations. Only TRB sequences with CDR3 regions of at least seven amino acids were retained for analysis. Two measures captured diversity: a Shannon entropy-derived clonality score and the Gini coefficient. Repertoire networks linked the top 5000 CDR3 amino acid sequences whenever two sequences differed by an edit distance of one. For TRB CDR3 amino acid sequences, antigen specificity groups and MHC restriction were predicted with GLIPH2. To flag known associations with CMV, EBV, HIV or tissue antigens, CDR3 amino acid sequences were compared against VDJdb and McPAS-TCR. Pre-ART, post-ART and control groups were compared with Wilcoxon signed-rank tests and Holm-Bonferroni correction. TCRdb's version of the immuneACCESS table is confined to in-frame rearrangements and falls short of the full clone set. An unresolved V gene accounts for under half of the shortfall where checked; the remainder is of unknown origin. D and trimming were read from the DNA, whereas the V and J calls and clone size are those reported in that table. The sample table contains some 43,000 clones; only one count was recorded for roughly 86% of them. The top ten clonotypes cover 4% to 5.5% of the sample.

The data derive from a study of long-term antiretroviral therapy in people with HIV (dated by TCRdb to 2022 to 2024). General notes on the study: The earliest samples were collected about a decade before the 2015 WHO recommendation for immediate ART, when ART was typically delayed until CD4 counts fell. This retrospective serial study examined whether starting ART and sustained HIV suppression were associated with changes in the composition and diversity of the TRB repertoire in peripheral blood. A total of over 150 cryopreserved PBMC samples came from 25 to 35 adults with confirmed HIV infection and were collected serially over a mean of roughly six years (range 1-12). About 40% of the 30 participants with HIV were female. No cross-contamination during QIAcube processing turned up in test extractions that ran a monoclonal T-cell line alongside approximately 35 polyclonal samples. Broader findings and caveats from the paper: The samples span the years 2004 to 2017, and the ART regimens used may be less effective than current regimens. Starting ART was linked to a significant rise in TRB diversity, yet even after long-term ART the diversity remained significantly lower than in transplant donor controls. Because PBMC availability was limited, only the TCR beta chain was sequenced, with no alpha chain pairing. HIV repertoires had narrower CDR3 length ranges than controls, and the network structure suggested an antigen-experienced repertoire that shifted only slightly toward naive after ART. Expanded TRB clones identified before ART initiation dominated the repertoire at all time points, although this dominance fluctuated and declined in many PLHIV after ART. Because cell numbers in pre-ART samples were limited, unsorted PBMC were profiled instead of sorted CD4+ and CD8+ T cells. Inferences about post-ART repertoire changes are limited because no data were available on ART adherence, viral resistance or therapy changes.

Participants were included only if at least one PBMC sample before ART initiation and at least two post-ART samples were available. Treatment was received in the United States of America by all participants with HIV. Before DNA extraction, cryopreserved samples containing 1-10 million PBMC were thawed and washed. At the time of the earliest PBMC sample, participants with HIV were aged between roughly 23 and 60 years. Per participant, PBMC samples came from 1-4 timepoints prior to ART initiation and 2-8 timepoints following ART initiation, for a median of 7 samples. Serial HIV viral load, CD4+ T-cell count, ART history and demographic data were obtained for every participant. Using a Qiagen kit on a QIAcube, genomic DNA was extracted from unsorted PBMC, with samples processed in batches of 12. The germline V gene (reference sequence) sets CDR1 to GTSNPN and CDR2 to SVGIG. The CDR3 numbers 12 residues from cysteine through phenylalanine. Only the CDR3 part of the read is kept: 36 bases, read in frame from the first base. Trimming costs V 4 bases and J 2 bases, and their ends lie 8 bases apart.

The source is a woman between 50 and 59 years old with HIV. Here the sequenced sample was unsorted PBMCs, taken 0.1 years before starting antiretroviral therapy. Recombination joined TRBV30 with TRBJ1-2; the D gene is not confidently resolved. The base sequence is TGTGCCTGGACCGCGACCAACTATGGCTACACCTTC. The resulting protein is CAWTATNYGYTF.